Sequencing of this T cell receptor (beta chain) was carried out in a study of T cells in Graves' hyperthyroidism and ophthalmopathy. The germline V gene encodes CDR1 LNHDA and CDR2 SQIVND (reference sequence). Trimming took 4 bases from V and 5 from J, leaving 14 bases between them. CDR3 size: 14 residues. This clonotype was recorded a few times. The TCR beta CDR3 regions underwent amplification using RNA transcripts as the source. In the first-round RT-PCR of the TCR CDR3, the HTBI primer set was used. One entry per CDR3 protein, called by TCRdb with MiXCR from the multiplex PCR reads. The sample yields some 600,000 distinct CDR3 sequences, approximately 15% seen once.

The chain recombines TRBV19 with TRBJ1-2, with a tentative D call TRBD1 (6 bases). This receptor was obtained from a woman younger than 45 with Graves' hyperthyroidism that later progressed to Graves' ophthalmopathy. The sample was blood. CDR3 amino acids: CASSSSGTPYGYTF. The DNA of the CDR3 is TGTGCCAGTAGTAGTTCCGGGACACCTTATGGCTACACCTTC.